Sequencing of this T cell receptor (beta chain) was carried out in a study of shared clonotypes between healthy human individuals. The V segment lost 3 bases and the J segment 0 bases; nucleotides outside the gene matches: 1. The CDR3 covers 15 residues. Looked up from germline, CDR1 is SGHTA and CDR2 is FQGNSA. Profiling relied on immunoSEQ multiplex PCR, and the TCRdb table lists in-frame clones only, not all of them. The table lists approximately 2.1 million clones, approximately 95% of them singletons. This clone is a singleton in its sample. Its antigen is unidentified. Study-wide results and caveats: Even with large depth, rarefaction showed that sorted-subset sequencing was incomplete. Generally, estimated richness proved larger in naive subsets than it did in memory subsets.

This chain uses TRBV7-2 with TRBJ2-2; the match to TRBD1 covers 7 bases. The sample was naive CD4+ T cells from PBMCs. Subset: CD45RA+ positively selected. This TCR derives from a man younger than 35 in good health. Some clones in this sample may be carry-over from other donors' samples. CDR3 bases: TGTGCCAGCAGCTTTGGACAGGCGAACACCGGGGAGCTGTTTTTT. Residues: CASSFGQANTGELFF.